This T cell receptor (beta chain) was captured in a study of T-cell memory formation after mild COVID-19. In the study overall: TCR clustering was largely donor specific. Findings and limits, study-wide: Some clones that responded were present in memory (sampled pre-infection), which suggests cross-reactive memory joined. Specificity for SARS-CoV-2 was not confirmed among the second-wave clones peaking on day 37.

The TCR alpha and TCR beta cDNA libraries, bearing sample barcodes and UMIs, were generated by 5'RACE using constant-segment primers. TCRdb passed the 5' RACE reads through MiXCR, listing each CDR3 protein once. The sample carries around 420,000 distinct CDR3 sequences, approximately 24% recorded once. The CDR3 runs 13 residues. Germline-derived CDR1 and CDR2 are MGHRA and YSYEKL. V gave up 1 base and J gave up 7 bases, with 8 bases separating them. A word on this clonotype: The antigen is unknown.

Sequenced material: PBMCs or a T cell subset sorted from them (not recorded which). V gene TRBV4-1 combines with J gene TRBJ1-5; no clear D. This clonotype originated in an adult woman who had mild COVID-19 (a few samples of this study predate the infection). Cell type and time point are not known. The CDR3 spells CASSQGWRQPQHF. The DNA for the CDR3 is TGCGCCAGCAGCCAAGGTTGGAGACAGCCCCAGCATTTT.